The entry below gives a single T cell receptor (beta chain) sequence along with its context. The Seattle patients joined while their infection was active and were tracked longitudinally afterward. This specimen comes from a study of blood T cell repertoires in COVID-19. Study-level background: COVID-19 samples, acute and convalescent, were from the United States, Italy and Spain.

In the source study's methods: Estimation of nucleated cell counts relied on the amplification of reference gene primers. Here immunoSEQ multiplex PCR was the method, and the copy in TCRdb shows in-frame clones only, minus some. The D gene and trimming were derived from the DNA, and the V and J assignments and clone size from that table. Of 100,000 to 150,000 clones in the sample, approximately 90% were seen once. The source of this sequence is a man between 45 and 60 years old with COVID-19, enrolled during active disease. Sequencing was performed on peripheral blood.

CDR3 DNA: TGTGCCAGCAGTCCCCTACACAGGGGGAAAGACACCGGGGAGCTGTTTTTT. It encodes CASSPLHRGKDTGELFF. The rearrangement links TRBV27 to TRBJ2-2; 8 nucleotides line up with TRBD1. Germline CDR1 and CDR2: MNHEY and SMNVEV (reference sequence). The CDR3 loop spans 17 amino acids. The V and J ends lost 5 bases and 3 bases, in that order; junction bases with no gene match: 11.